A single sample gave rise to the 21 T cell receptor beta chains below, sequenced in a study of OX40 agonist ivuxolimab in advanced cancers. TCRdb's table, derived via immunoSEQ multiplex PCR, lists solely in-frame clones and lacks some. This sample has almost 50,000 clones, with around four fifths found just once. The material sequenced was CD4+ or CD8+ T cells sorted from blood, taken in a trial of the OX40 agonist ivuxolimab. These receptors were taken from an adult with an advanced solid tumor such as melanoma, head and neck, liver or kidney cancer.

The J gene is TRBJ2-5, the V gene TRBV4-1; no clear D. Germline values: CDR1 MGHRA, CDR2 YSYEKL. V was trimmed by 3 bases and J by 5 bases, leaving 19 bases between them. CDR3 length: 16 amino acids. The CDR3 region is CASSHFLRAPPETQYF. CDR3 bases: TGCGCCAGCAGCCATTTCCTCCGGGCCCCTCCGGAGACCCAGTACTTC.

V and J are TRBV19 and TRBJ2-3, with 9 bases aligning to TRBD1. Looked up from germline, CDR1 is LNHDA and CDR2 is SQIVND (reference sequence). The CDR3 covers 19 residues. V trimming: 3 bases; J trimming: 6 bases; junction bases outside the gene matches: 19. CDR3 DNA sequence: TGTGCCAGTAGTATGGTTGGGACAGGGTTATTTTCCGTCACGGATACGCAGTATTTT. Translating gives CASSMVGTGLFSVTDTQYF.

The chain carries TRBV10-3 and TRBJ2-5; 14 bases fit TRBD2. The germline CDR1 and CDR2 sequences are ENHRY and SYGVKD. Losses at the gene ends were 6 bases for V and 4 bases for J; bases not matched to a gene: 7. There are 16 residues in the CDR3. The DNA of the CDR3 is TGTGCCATCAGCCGGACTAGCGGGGGGTCTAGAGAGACCCAGTACTTC. It is translated as CAISRTSGGSRETQYF.

The genes are TRBV7-9 and TRBJ2-7; D is perhaps TRBD1 (5 bases). The germline gives CDR1 SEHNR, CDR2 FQNEAQ (reference sequence). CDR3 length: 14 amino acids. V was trimmed by 8 bases and J by 6 bases, leaving 20 bases between them. The CDR3 spells CASSSRGWTGEQYF. The CDR3 nucleotides are TGTGCCAGCTCCTCTAGGGGTTGGACGGGCGAGCAGTACTTC.

The chain links TRBV18 to TRBJ1-2; D might be TRBD1 (6 bases). Germline lookup yields CDR1 KGHSH and CDR2 LQKENI. The V end lost 1 base, the J end lost 4 bases, and 10 bases lay between the germline ends. The CDR3 spans 14 residues. CDR3 DNA: TGTGCCAGCTCACCACGGGGACAAACCTATGGCTACACCTTC. It translates to CASSPRGQTYGYTF. The full variable domain, rest sourced from reference TRBV18 and TRBJ1-2, is NAGVMQNPRHLVRRRGQEARLRCSPMKGHSHVYWYRQLPEEGLKFMVYLQKENIIDESGMPKERFSAEFPKEGPSILRIQQVVRGDSAAYFCASSPRGQTYGYTFGSGTRLTVV.

V and J are TRBV5-1 and TRBJ2-7; TRBD2 is a possible D gene (6 bases). CDR3 length: 15 amino acids. Trimming stripped 4 bases from V and 3 bases from J, with 17 bases between. Looked up from germline, CDR1 is SGHRS and CDR2 is YFSETQ. CDR3 loop: CASSEMGGEYYEQYF. The CDR3 DNA sequence: TGCGCCAGCAGCGAGATGGGGGGTGAGTACTACGAGCAGTACTTC.

In DNA, the CDR3 is TGTGCCAGCAGTCTTGTTGCGGCGACCAGCACCGGGGAGCTGTTTTTT. Translated: CASSLVAATSTGELFF. The V and J genes are TRBV28 and TRBJ2-2; no firm D call. The CDR3 is 16 residues long. Trimming removed 5 bases from V and 4 bases from J, with 17 bases in between. The germline CDR1 and CDR2 sequences are MDHEN and SYDVKM.

The chain couples TRBV5-1 to TRBJ1-5, with TRBD1 as a possible D gene (6 bases). Trimming removed 5 bases at V and 4 bases at J, with 10 bases between. Per germline, CDR1 SGHRS and CDR2 YFSETQ. This CDR3 is built from 13 residues. DNA for the CDR3: TGCGCCAGCAGACCGGACAGAAATCAGCCCCAGCATTTT. It yields the protein CASRPDRNQPQHF.

Only one count was recorded for this clone. The V gene is TRBV15, the J gene TRBJ2-6, with 7 nucleotides matching TRBD1. With 5 bases clipped from V and 0 bases from J, the junction kept 7 bases outside the gene matches. The CDR3 runs to 17 residues. Germline CDR1 LNHNV, CDR2 YYDKDF (reference sequence). The CDR3 DNA follows: TGTGCCACCAGCCCGCAACGGGACAGCTCTGGGGCCAACGTCCTGACTTTC. Amino acid sequence: CATSPQRDSSGANVLTF.

In this sample, this clone is medium-sized. This chain connects TRBV5-6 to TRBJ2-7, with D perhaps TRBD1 or TRBD2 (5 bases each). V lost 4 bases and J 5 bases, leaving 13 bases between the germline ends. The CDR3 runs to 13 residues. In germline, CDR1 is SGHDT, CDR2 YYEEEE. CDR3 loop: CASSHRDQNEQYF. CDR3 nucleotide sequence: TGTGCCAGCAGCCACCGGGACCAGAACGAGCAGTACTTC. Looking up the rest from reference TRBV5-6 and TRBJ2-7 gives the full variable domain: DAGVTQSPTHLIKTRGQQVTLRCSPKSGHDTVSWYQQALGQGPQFIFQYYEEEERQRGNFPDRFSGHQFPNYSSELNVNALLLGDSALYLCASSHRDQNEQYFGPGTRLTVT.

This clone was recorded once. J is TRBJ1-4 and V is TRBV15; 7 nucleotides line up with TRBD1. The CDR3 loop spans 14 amino acids. CDR1 LNHNV and CDR2 YYDKDF come from the germline V gene (reference sequence). V gave up 1 base and J gave up 7 bases; unmatched junction bases: 3. In DNA form, the CDR3 reads TGTGCCACCAGCAGAGCAGGGGGGGGTGAAAAACTGTTTTTT. It specifies CATSRAGGGEKLFF.

By share, this clone counts as medium-sized (0.01 to 0.1%). The chain combines TRBV27 with TRBJ1-2; no clear D. The germline V gene encodes CDR1 MNHEY and CDR2 SMNVEV (reference sequence). Deletions cut 3 bases from V and 8 bases from J, with 13 bases between. CDR3 length equals 13 residues. CDR3 nucleotides: TGTGCCAGCAGTTTCGCAAGGAGTCGCGGCTACACCTTC. Protein: CASSFARSRGYTF.

The chain recombines TRBV9 with TRBJ2-1; D is ambiguous. CDR1 and CDR2 from the germline V gene are SGDLS and YYNGEE. There are 12 residues in the CDR3. Trimming shortened V by 3 bases and J by 0 bases, and 1 base separated the two germline ends. The CDR3 nucleotides are TGTGCCAGCAGCGCCTCCTACAATGAGCAGTTCTTC. Residues: CASSASYNEQFF.

V usage is TRBV7-2 and J usage is TRBJ1-1, with D perhaps matching TRBD1 (6 bases). The CDR3 totals 15 residues. V was shortened by 5 bases and J by 3 bases, with 16 bases between the two germline ends. Germline V CDR1 and CDR2: SGHTA, FQGNSA. The CDR3 spells CASSPSPRGHTEAFF. The CDR3 bases are TGTGCCAGCAGCCCCTCCCCCAGGGGCCACACTGAAGCTTTCTTT.

The genes are TRBV29-1 and TRBJ1-5, with 9 bases that match TRBD1. V trimming: 7 bases; J trimming: 5 bases; junction bases outside the gene matches: 3. The CDR3 contains 12 residues. CDR1 and CDR2 (germline): SQVTM, ANQGSEA. The CDR3 loop is CSAGDRDQPQHF. The DNA for the CDR3 is TGCAGCGCTGGGGACAGGGATCAGCCCCAGCATTTT.

The chain links TRBV28 to TRBJ2-2; possible D gene TRBD2, 6 bases. In germline, CDR1 is MDHEN, CDR2 SYDVKM. Trimming left V 7 bases short and J 5 bases short, with 17 bases between. The CDR3 extends over 15 amino acids. CDR3 region: CASNLGRWETGELFF. The DNA of the CDR3 is TGTGCCAGCAACCTGGGGAGGTGGGAAACCGGGGAGCTGTTTTTT.

The rearrangement uses TRBV30 and TRBJ2-2, with 7 bases that match TRBD2. CDR3 length equals 14 residues. Germline V gives CDR1 GTSNPN, CDR2 SVGIG (reference sequence). Trimming at V came to 3 bases and at J to 5 bases, leaving 6 bases not matched to a gene. The CDR3, as DNA: TGTGCCTGGAGACGACTAGCCCAGACCGGGGAGCTGTTTTTT. It yields the protein CAWRRLAQTGELFF.

The rearrangement links TRBV19 to TRBJ2-2; D may correspond to TRBD1 or TRBD2 (6 bases each). This CDR3 contains 16 residues. The germline V and J ends were trimmed by 3 bases and 7 bases, with 18 bases remaining between them. From germline, CDR1 is LNHDA and CDR2 SQIVND (reference sequence). CDR3 sequence reads: CASSILEGQGNGELFF. The CDR3 nucleotides are TGTGCCAGTAGTATTCTGGAGGGCCAGGGGAACGGGGAGCTGTTTTTT.

This chain uses TRBV4-1 with TRBJ1-5; D is ambiguous. The ends were cut back, 1 base at V and 7 bases at J, with 14 bases in the middle. The CDR3 length is 15 residues. Germline-derived CDR1 and CDR2 are MGHRA and YSYEKL. The CDR3 nucleotides read TGCGCCAGCAGCCAAGGGACGTATGGAAACCAGCCCCAGCATTTT. This encodes CASSQGTYGNQPQHF.

The chain combines TRBV28 with TRBJ2-5; D may be TRBD1 (5 bases). The CDR3 sequence is 13 residues long. Trimming left V 7 bases short and J 4 bases short, with 13 bases between. The germline V gene encodes CDR1 MDHEN and CDR2 SYDVKM. The CDR3 DNA is TGTGCCAGCACCCAGGGTCGGGCAGAGACCCAGTACTTC. This codes for CASTQGRAETQYF.

V and J are TRBV12-1 and TRBJ2-5; the table's D call, TRBD2, was not checked against the DNA. TRBV12-1 is a pseudogene locus. This CDR3 spans 15 amino acids. The CDR3 region has the DNA TGTGCCAGCAGCTGGCGGGCTAGCGACGAAGAGACCCAGTACTTC. It codes for CASSWRASDEETQYF.